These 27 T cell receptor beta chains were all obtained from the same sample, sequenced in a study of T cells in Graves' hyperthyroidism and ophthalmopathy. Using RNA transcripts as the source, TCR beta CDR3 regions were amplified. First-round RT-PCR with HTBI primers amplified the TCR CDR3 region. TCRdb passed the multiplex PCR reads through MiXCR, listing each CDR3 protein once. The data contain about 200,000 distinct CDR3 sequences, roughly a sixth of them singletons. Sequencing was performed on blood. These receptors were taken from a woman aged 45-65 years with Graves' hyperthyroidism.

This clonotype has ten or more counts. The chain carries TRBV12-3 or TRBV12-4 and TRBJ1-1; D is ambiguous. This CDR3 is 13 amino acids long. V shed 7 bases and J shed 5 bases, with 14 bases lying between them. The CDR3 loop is CASKTTQRTEAFF. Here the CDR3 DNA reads TGTGCCAGCAAAACCACACAAAGGACTGAAGCTTTCTTT.

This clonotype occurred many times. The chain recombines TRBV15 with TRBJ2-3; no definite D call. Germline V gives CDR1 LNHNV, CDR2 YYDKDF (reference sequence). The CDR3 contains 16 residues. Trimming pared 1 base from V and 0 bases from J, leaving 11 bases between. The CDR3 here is CATSRGGDYSTDTQYF. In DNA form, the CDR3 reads TGTGCCACCAGCAGAGGTGGCGATTATAGCACAGATACGCAGTATTTT.

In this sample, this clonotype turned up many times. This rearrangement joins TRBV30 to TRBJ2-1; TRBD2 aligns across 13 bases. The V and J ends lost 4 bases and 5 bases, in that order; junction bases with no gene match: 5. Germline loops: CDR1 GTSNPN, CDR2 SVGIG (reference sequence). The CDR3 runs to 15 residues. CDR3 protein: CAWTGLAGDNNEQFF. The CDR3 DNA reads TGTGCCTGGACAGGACTAGCGGGAGACAACAATGAGCAGTTCTTC.

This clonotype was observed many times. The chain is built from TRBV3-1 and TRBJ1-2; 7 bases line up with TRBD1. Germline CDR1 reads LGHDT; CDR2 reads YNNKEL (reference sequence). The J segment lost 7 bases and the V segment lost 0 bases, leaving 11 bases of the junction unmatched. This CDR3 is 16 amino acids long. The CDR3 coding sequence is TGTGCCAGCAGCCAAGATCGGGCAGGGGGTCCGAGTGGCTACACCTTC. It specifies CASSQDRAGGPSGYTF.

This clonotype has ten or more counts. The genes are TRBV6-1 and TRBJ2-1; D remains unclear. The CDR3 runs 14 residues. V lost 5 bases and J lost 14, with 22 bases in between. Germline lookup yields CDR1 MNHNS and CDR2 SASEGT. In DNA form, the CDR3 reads TGTGCCAGCAGTCGCGCCCCGGCTACTATACGAGAGTTCTTC. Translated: CASSRAPATIREFF.

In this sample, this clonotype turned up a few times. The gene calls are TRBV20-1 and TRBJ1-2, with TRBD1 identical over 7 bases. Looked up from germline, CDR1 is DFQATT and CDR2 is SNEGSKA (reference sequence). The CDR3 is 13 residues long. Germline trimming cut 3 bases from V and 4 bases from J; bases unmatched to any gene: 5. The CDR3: CSASPGTAYGYTF. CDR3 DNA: TGCAGTGCTAGCCCTGGGACAGCCTATGGCTACACCTTC.

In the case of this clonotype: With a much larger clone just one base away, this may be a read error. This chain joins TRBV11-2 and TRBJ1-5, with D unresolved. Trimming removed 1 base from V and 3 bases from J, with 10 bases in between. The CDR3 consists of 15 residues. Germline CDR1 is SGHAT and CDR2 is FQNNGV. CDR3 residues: CASSLGGQHNQPQHF. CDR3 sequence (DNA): TGTGCCAGCAGCTTAGGAGGCCAGCACAATCAGCCCCAGCATTTT.

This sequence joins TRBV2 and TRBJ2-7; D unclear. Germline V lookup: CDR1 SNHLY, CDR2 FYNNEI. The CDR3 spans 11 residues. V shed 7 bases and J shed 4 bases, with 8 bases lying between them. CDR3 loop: CASTTLYEQYF. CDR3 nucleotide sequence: TGTGCCAGCACTACGTTGTACGAGCAGTACTTC.

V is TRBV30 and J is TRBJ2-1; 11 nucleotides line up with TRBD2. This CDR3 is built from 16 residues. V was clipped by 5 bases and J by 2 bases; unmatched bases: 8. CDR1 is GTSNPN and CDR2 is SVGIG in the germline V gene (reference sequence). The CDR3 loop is CAWAASGRSPYNEQFF. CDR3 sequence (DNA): TGTGCCTGGGCCGCTAGCGGGAGGAGTCCCTACAATGAGCAGTTCTTC.

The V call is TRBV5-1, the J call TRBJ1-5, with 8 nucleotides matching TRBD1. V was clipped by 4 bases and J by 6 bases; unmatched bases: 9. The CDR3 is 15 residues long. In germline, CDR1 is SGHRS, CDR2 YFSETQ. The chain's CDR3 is CASSAGTGPSQPQHF. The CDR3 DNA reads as TGCGCCAGCAGCGCGGGGACAGGTCCAAGTCAGCCCCAGCATTTT.

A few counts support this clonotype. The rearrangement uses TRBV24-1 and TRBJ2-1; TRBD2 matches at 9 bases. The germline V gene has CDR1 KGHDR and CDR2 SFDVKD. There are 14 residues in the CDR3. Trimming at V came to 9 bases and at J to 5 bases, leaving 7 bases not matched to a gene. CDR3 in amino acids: CATEGREGHNEQFF. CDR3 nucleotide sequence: TGTGCCACCGAGGGGCGGGAGGGACACAATGAGCAGTTCTTC.

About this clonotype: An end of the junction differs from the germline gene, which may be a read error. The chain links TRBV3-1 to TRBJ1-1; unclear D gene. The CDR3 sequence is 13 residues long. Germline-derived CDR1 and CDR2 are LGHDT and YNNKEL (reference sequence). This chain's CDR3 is CVSSPLIGTEAFF. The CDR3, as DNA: TGTGTCAGCAGCCCGTTAATCGGCACTGAAGCTTTCTTT.

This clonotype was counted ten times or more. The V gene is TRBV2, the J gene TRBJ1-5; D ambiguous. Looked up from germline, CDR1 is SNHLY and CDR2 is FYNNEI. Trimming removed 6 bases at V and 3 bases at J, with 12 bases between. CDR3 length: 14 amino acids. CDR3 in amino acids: CASRPQTSNQPQHF. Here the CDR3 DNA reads TGTGCCAGCAGGCCTCAAACCTCCAATCAGCCCCAGCATTTT.

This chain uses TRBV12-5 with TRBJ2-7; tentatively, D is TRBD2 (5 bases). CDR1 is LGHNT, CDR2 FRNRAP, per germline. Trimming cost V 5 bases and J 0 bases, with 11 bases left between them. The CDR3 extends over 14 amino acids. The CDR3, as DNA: TGTGCTAGTGGTCCCGGGGAAAACTCCTACGAGCAGTACTTC. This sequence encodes CASGPGENSYEQYF.

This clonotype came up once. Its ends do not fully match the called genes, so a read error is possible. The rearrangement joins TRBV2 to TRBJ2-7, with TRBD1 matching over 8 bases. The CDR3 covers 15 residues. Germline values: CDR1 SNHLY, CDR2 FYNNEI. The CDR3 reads CASSASDRAPYEQYF. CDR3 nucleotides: TGCGCCAGCAGCGCATCGGACAGGGCCCCCTACGAGCAGTACTTC.

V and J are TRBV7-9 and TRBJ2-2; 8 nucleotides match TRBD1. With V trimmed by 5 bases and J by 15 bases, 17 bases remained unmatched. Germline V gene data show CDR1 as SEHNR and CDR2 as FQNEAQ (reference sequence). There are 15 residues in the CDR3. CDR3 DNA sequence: TGTGCCAGCAGCCCCCGGAAGCCAGGGGGCCAAATCGTGTTTTTT. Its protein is CASSPRKPGGQIVFF.

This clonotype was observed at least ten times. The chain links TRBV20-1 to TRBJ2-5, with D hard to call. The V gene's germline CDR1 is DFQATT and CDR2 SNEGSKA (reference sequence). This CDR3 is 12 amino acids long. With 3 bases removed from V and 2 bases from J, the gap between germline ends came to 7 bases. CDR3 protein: CSASYRQETQYF. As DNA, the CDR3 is TGCAGTGCTAGTTACAGACAAGAGACCCAGTACTTC.

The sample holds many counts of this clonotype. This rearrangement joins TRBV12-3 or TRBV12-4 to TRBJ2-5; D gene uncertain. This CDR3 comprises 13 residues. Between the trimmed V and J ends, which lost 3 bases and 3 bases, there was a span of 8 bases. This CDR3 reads CASSFSGKETQYF. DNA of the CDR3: TGTGCCAGCAGTTTTTCGGGTAAAGAGACCCAGTACTTC.

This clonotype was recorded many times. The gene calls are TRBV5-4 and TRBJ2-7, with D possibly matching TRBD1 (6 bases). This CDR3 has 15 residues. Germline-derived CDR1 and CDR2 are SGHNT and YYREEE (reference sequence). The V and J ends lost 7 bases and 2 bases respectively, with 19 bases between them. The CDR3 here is CASSVDPGEAYEQYF. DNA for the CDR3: TGTGCCAGCTCCGTCGACCCAGGGGAAGCCTACGAGCAGTACTTC. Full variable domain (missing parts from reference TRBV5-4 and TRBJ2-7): ETGVTQSPTHLIKTRGQQVTLRCSSQSGHNTVSWYQQALGQGPQFIFQYYREEENGRGNFPPRFSGLQFPNYSSELNVNALELDDSALYLCASSVDPGEAYEQYFGPGTRLTVT.

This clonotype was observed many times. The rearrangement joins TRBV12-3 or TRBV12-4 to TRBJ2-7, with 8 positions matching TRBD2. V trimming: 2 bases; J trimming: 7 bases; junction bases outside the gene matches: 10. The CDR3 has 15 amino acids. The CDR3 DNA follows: TGTGCCAGCAGTTTACGCGGGAGGCCGTCCCAAGAGCAGTACTTC. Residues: CASSLRGRPSQEQYF.

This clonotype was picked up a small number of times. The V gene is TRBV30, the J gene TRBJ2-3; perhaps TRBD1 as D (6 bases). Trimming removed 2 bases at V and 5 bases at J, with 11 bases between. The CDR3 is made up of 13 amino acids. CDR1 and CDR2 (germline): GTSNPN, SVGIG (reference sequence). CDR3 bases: TGTGCCTGGAGTTCAGGGGTGGGAGATACGCAGTATTTT. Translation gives CAWSSGVGDTQYF.

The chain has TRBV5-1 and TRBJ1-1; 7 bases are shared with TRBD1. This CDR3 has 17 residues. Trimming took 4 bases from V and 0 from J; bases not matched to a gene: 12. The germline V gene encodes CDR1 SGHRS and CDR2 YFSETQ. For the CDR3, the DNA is TGCGCCAGCAGCCAATCACCAGGGGGGGGGATGAACACTGAAGCTTTCTTT. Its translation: CASSQSPGGGMNTEAFF.

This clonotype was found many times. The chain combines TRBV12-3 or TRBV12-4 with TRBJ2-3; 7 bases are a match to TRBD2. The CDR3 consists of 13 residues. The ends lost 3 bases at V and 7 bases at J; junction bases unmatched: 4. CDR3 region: CASSLGGSNTQYF. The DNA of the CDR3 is TGTGCCAGCAGTTTGGGCGGGAGTAATACGCAGTATTTT.

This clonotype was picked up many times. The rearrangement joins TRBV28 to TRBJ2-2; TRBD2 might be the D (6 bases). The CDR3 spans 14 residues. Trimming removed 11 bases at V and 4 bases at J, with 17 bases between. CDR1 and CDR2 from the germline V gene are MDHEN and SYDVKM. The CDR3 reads CACGETPSTGELFF. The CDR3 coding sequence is TGTGCCTGCGGGGAGACACCCTCCACCGGGGAGCTGTTTTTT.

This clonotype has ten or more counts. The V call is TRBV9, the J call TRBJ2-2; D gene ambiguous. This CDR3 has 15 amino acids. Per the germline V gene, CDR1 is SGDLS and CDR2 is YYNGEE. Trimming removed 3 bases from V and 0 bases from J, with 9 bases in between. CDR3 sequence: CASSAASSNTGELFF. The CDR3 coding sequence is TGTGCCAGCAGCGCAGCATCATCGAACACCGGGGAGCTGTTTTTT.

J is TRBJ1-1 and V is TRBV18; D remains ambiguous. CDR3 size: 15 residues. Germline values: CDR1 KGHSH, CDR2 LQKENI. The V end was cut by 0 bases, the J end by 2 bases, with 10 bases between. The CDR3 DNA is TGTGCCAGCTCACCACCCAGGACGACAAACACTGAAGCTTTCTTT. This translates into CASSPPRTTNTEAFF.

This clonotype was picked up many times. The CDR3 spells CASSSLTGGRLDEQFF. The CDR3 DNA reads as TGTGCCAGCAGCTCACTGACAGGGGGGCGGTTAGATGAGCAGTTCTTC. The V gene is TRBV7-9, the J gene TRBJ2-1; TRBD1 agrees at 9 bases. V was clipped by 4 bases and J by 8 bases; unmatched bases: 12. CDR3 size: 16 residues. The germline V gene encodes CDR1 SEHNR and CDR2 FQNEAQ (reference sequence).